What follows are 27 T cell receptor beta chains derived from one specimen sequenced in a study of shared clonotypes between healthy human individuals. The repertoire was sequenced with immunoSEQ multiplex PCR; TCRdb's copy has only in-frame clones and lacks some. The sample lists around 2.5 million clones, 93% seen once, with 0.35% to 0.45% in the top ten. Input material: naive CD4+ T cells from PBMCs. As for subset: CD45RA+ positively selected. These receptors originate from a man between 18 and 29 years old in good health. Some clones in this sample may be carry-over from other donors' samples.

Notes on this clone: The sample holds other DNA sequences that translate to the same CDR3. The rearrangement joins TRBV5-1 to TRBJ1-6, with TRBD1 matching 9 bases. This CDR3 is 15 amino acids long. Trimming cost V 0 bases and J 7 bases; bases outside gene matches: 2. The germline CDR1 and CDR2 sequences are SGHRS and YFSETQ. This chain's CDR3 is CASSLGGQGNSPLHF. In DNA, the CDR3 is TGCGCCAGCAGCTTGGGAGGACAGGGGAATTCACCCCTCCACTTT.

The genes are TRBV28 and TRBJ2-7, with TRBD1 matching 11 bases. The CDR3 is 15 residues long. Germline V gene data show CDR1 as MDHEN and CDR2 as SYDVKM. Trimming cost V 4 bases and J 3 bases; bases outside gene matches: 5. The CDR3 DNA sequence: TGTGCCAGCAGTTCGGGACAGGGGGTGATCTACGAGCAGTACTTC. Amino acids: CASSSGQGVIYEQYF.

The chain is built from TRBV19 and TRBJ1-3, with D tentatively TRBD1 (6 bases). The CDR3 spans 14 residues. Germline V gives CDR1 LNHDA, CDR2 SQIVND (reference sequence). V was pared by 8 bases and J by 0 bases, with 11 bases between. The CDR3 protein is CASGGSSSGNTIYF. Written as DNA, the CDR3 is TGTGCCAGTGGGGGCTCTTCCTCTGGAAACACCATATATTTT.

The chain couples TRBV7-2 to TRBJ2-5, with 15 bases lining up with TRBD2. V was clipped by 4 bases and J by 5 bases; unmatched bases: 11. The germline V gene encodes CDR1 SGHTA and CDR2 FQGNSA. The CDR3 length is 18 residues. The CDR3 bases are TGTGCCAGCAGCTCAGACGGGACTAGCGGGAGGAGTTGGGAGACCCAGTACTTC. Its protein is CASSSDGTSGRSWETQYF. The entire variable domain, with the rest obtained from reference TRBV7-2 and TRBJ2-5, is as follows: GAGVSQSPSNKVTEKGKDVELRCDPISGHTALYWYRQSLGQGLEFLIYFQGNSAPDKSGLPSDRFSAERTGGSVSTLTIQRTQQEDSAVYLCASSSDGTSGRSWETQYFGPGTRLLVL.

The genes are TRBV2 and TRBJ1-4; 8 bases are a match to TRBD1. The length of the CDR3 is 15 residues. J lost 3 bases, V lost 4 bases, and 4 bases had no gene match. Looked up from germline, CDR1 is SNHLY and CDR2 is FYNNEI. CDR3 in amino acids: CASSAPQGANEKLFF. In nucleotides, the CDR3 is TGTGCCAGCAGTGCACCACAGGGGGCTAATGAAAAACTGTTTTTT.

Only one count was recorded for this clone. The gene calls are TRBV30 and TRBJ2-2, with a tentative D call TRBD1 (6 bases). Germline values: CDR1 GTSNPN, CDR2 SVGIG (reference sequence). The CDR3 extends over 15 amino acids. Trimming shortened V by 4 bases and J by 1 base, and 13 bases separated the two germline ends. As DNA, the CDR3 is TGTGCCTGGACCAGACAGGAGCTGAACACCGGGGAGCTGTTTTTT. This codes for CAWTRQELNTGELFF.

V is TRBV7-8 and J is TRBJ1-5; the match to TRBD1 covers 9 bases. The junction had 6 bases not matched to a gene; V was cut back by 4 bases and J by 2 bases. CDR1 is SGHVS, CDR2 FQNEAQ, per germline. This CDR3 has 16 amino acids. The CDR3 sequence: CASSSITGGGNQPQHF. CDR3 coding DNA: TGTGCCAGCAGCTCCATTACAGGGGGCGGCAATCAGCCCCAGCATTTT.

Regarding this clone: This sample includes further DNA sequences coding for the same CDR3. The chain combines TRBV18 with TRBJ2-7; no definite D call. Germline CDR1 and CDR2: KGHSH and LQKENI. Trimming removed 3 bases at V and 0 bases at J, with 6 bases between. There are 13 residues in the CDR3. The CDR3 DNA reads as TGTGCCAGCTCACCCGCAAGCTCCTACGAGCAGTACTTC. It translates to CASSPASSYEQYF.

Worth noting for this clone: Within the sample, other DNA sequences also encode this same CDR3. The chain has TRBV28 and TRBJ1-2; D remains unclear. Trimming took off 2 bases at V and 2 bases at J, with 6 bases between the two ends. This CDR3 is 13 amino acids long. Germline CDR1 reads MDHEN; CDR2 reads SYDVKM. The CDR3 nucleotides are TGTGCCAGCAGTTTACCAAGCAACTATGGCTACACCTTC. Protein product: CASSLPSNYGYTF.

The gene calls are TRBV4-2 and TRBJ2-7; D possibly uses TRBD1 or TRBD2 (5 bases each). V was trimmed by 4 bases and J by 2 bases, leaving 9 bases between them. Germline values: CDR1 LGHNA, CDR2 YNFKEQ. The CDR3 has 13 amino acids. CDR3 DNA: TGTGCCAGCAGCCCCCTGGGGGCCTACGAGCAGTACTTC. As protein: CASSPLGAYEQYF.

The chain recombines TRBV5-1 with TRBJ2-5; 8 bases fit TRBD1. V dropped 0 bases and J dropped 2; count of bases not matched to a gene: 9. Germline assignment: CDR1 SGHRS and CDR2 YFSETQ. The CDR3 consists of 17 residues. Here the CDR3 reads CASSLEGGQGWQETQYF. In DNA, the CDR3 is TGCGCCAGCAGCTTGGAAGGCGGACAGGGATGGCAAGAGACCCAGTACTTC.

The chain uses TRBV7-3 and TRBJ2-2, with 12 positions matching TRBD2. Germline-derived CDR1 and CDR2 are SGHTA and FQGTGA. V dropped 5 bases and J dropped 7; count of bases not matched to a gene: 5. The CDR3 length is 15 residues. The CDR3: CASSLGTSGYGELFF. In DNA, the CDR3 is TGTGCCAGCAGCCTAGGGACTAGCGGGTACGGGGAGCTGTTTTTT.

The rearrangement links TRBV10-3 to TRBJ2-1, with 14 nucleotides matching TRBD2. CDR1 ENHRY and CDR2 SYGVKD come from the germline V gene. The V gene end was trimmed by 6 bases and the J gene end by 9 bases; junction bases not matched to a gene: 7. The CDR3 loop spans 15 amino acids. CDR3 amino acids: CAIRRGLAGEGEQFF. For the CDR3, the DNA is TGTGCCATCAGGAGGGGACTAGCGGGAGAGGGTGAGCAGTTCTTC.

The chain combines TRBV7-2 with TRBJ2-5, with D possibly matching TRBD1 (6 bases). The CDR3 contains 13 residues. V was clipped by 1 base and J by 4 bases, with 7 bases between them. In germline, CDR1 is SGHTA, CDR2 FQGNSA. The CDR3 DNA sequence: TGTGCCAGCAGCTTAGGGGGGCTAGAGACCCAGTACTTC. This translates into CASSLGGLETQYF.

The CDR3 sequence: CASSQDRANTEAFF. CDR3 nucleotide sequence: TGTGCCAGCAGTCAGGACAGAGCGAACACTGAAGCTTTCTTT. This rearrangement joins TRBV6-1 to TRBJ1-1; a weak D match, TRBD1 (6 bases). V was trimmed by 5 bases and J by 1 base, leaving 11 bases between them. The CDR3 is 14 amino acids. CDR1 is MNHNS, CDR2 SASEGT, per germline.

J is TRBJ2-7 and V is TRBV11-2; TRBD1 aligns across 9 bases. Germline values: CDR1 SGHAT, CDR2 FQNNGV. The CDR3 has 16 residues. With V trimmed by 4 bases and J by 4 bases, 11 bases remained unmatched. As DNA, the CDR3 is TGTGCCAGCAGCTCAAGGGACAGGGTCCCCTTTTACGAGCAGTACTTC. Encoded protein: CASSSRDRVPFYEQYF.

The chain joins TRBV19 to TRBJ2-3, with 7 bases fitting TRBD2. CDR3 length: 14 residues. Germline V CDR1 and CDR2: LNHDA, SQIVND (reference sequence). V was clipped by 6 bases and J by 0 bases; unmatched bases: 3. CDR3 protein: CASRREISTDTQYF. CDR3 coding DNA: TGTGCCAGTAGGCGGGAGATTAGCACAGATACGCAGTATTTT.

This clone was observed once. V and J are TRBV28 and TRBJ2-7; a weak D match, TRBD1 (6 bases). CDR1 and CDR2 (germline): MDHEN, SYDVKM. Trimming cost V 6 bases and J 3 bases, with 12 bases left between them. The CDR3 extends over 13 amino acids. DNA of the CDR3: TGTGCCAGCAGACTGACAGGCCACTACGAGCAGTACTTC. Translated: CASRLTGHYEQYF. The entire variable domain, with the rest obtained from reference TRBV28 and TRBJ2-7, is as follows: DVKVTQSSRYLVKRTGEKVFLECVQDMDHENMFWYRQDPGLGLRLIYFSYDVKMKEKGDIPEGYSVSREKKERFSLILESASTNQTSMYLCASRLTGHYEQYFGPGTRLTVT.

V usage is TRBV4-1 and J usage is TRBJ2-7; 10 bases line up with TRBD2. V shed 1 base, J shed 2 bases, and the junction held 2 bases outside the gene matches. Germline assignment: CDR1 MGHRA and CDR2 YSYEKL. The CDR3 consists of 15 residues. The CDR3 region is CASSQGTSGAYEQYF. DNA of the CDR3: TGCGCCAGCAGCCAAGGAACTAGCGGGGCCTACGAGCAGTACTTC.

The chain couples TRBV7-3 to TRBJ2-4; D may be TRBD1 (5 bases). Deletions cut 2 bases from V and 0 bases from J, with 14 bases between. The CDR3 is 17 residues long. Germline lookup yields CDR1 SGHTA and CDR2 FQGTGA. The CDR3 coding sequence is TGTGCCAGCAGCTTATTCGAGATCAGGGTAGCCAAAAACATTCAGTACTTC. This gives the protein CASSLFEIRVAKNIQYF.

This chain connects TRBV5-1 to TRBJ1-1; 9 bases agree with TRBD1. CDR3 length: 15 residues. Germline trimming cut 3 bases from V and 0 bases from J; bases unmatched to any gene: 3. CDR1 and CDR2 from the germline V gene are SGHRS and YFSETQ. The CDR3 region has the DNA TGCGCCAGCAGCTGGGGACAGGGAGTGAACACTGAAGCTTTCTTT. Translated, it gives CASSWGQGVNTEAFF. Filled out from reference TRBV5-1 and TRBJ1-1, the complete variable domain reads KAGVTQTPRYLIKTRGQQVTLSCSPISGHRSVSWYQQTPGQGLQFLFEYFSETQRNKGNFPGRFSGRQFSNSRSEMNVSTLELGDSALYLCASSWGQGVNTEAFFGQGTRLTVV.

This clone was observed a single time. V usage is TRBV10-3 and J usage is TRBJ2-7; D is undetermined. Looked up from germline, CDR1 is ENHRY and CDR2 is SYGVKD. Between the trimmed V and J ends, which lost 0 bases and 4 bases, there was a span of 13 bases. The CDR3 runs 15 residues. CDR3 sequence (DNA): TGTGCCATCAGTGAGTCCTTTGCTTCCACTTACGAGCAGTACTTC. Residues: CAISESFASTYEQYF.

This clone was observed a few times. The chain employs TRBV2 and TRBJ1-2; D unclear. With 6 bases removed from V and 4 bases from J, the gap between germline ends came to 12 bases. This CDR3 is 13 amino acids long. Looked up from germline, CDR1 is SNHLY and CDR2 is FYNNEI. The chain's CDR3 is CASSRWSGYGYTF. CDR3 nucleotide sequence: TGTGCCAGCAGCCGCTGGAGCGGCTATGGCTACACCTTC.

As for this clone: Other DNA sequences in the sample encode the same CDR3. V is TRBV5-1 and J is TRBJ2-5, with D unclear. CDR1 SGHRS and CDR2 YFSETQ come from the germline V gene. CDR3 length equals 12 residues. Trimming took 4 bases from V and 5 from J, leaving 9 bases between them. CDR3 nucleotides: TGCGCCAGCAGCCTATCCGCGGAGACCCAGTACTTC. Translation gives CASSLSAETQYF.

This chain joins TRBV28 and TRBJ1-2, with 7 bases matching TRBD1. Germline CDR1 is MDHEN and CDR2 is SYDVKM. This CDR3 is built from 13 residues. V lost 8 bases and J lost 9; bases outside the gene matches: 12. The CDR3 sequence is CASEGAQEWSYTF. Written as DNA, the CDR3 is TGTGCCAGCGAGGGGGCGCAGGAGTGGAGCTACACCTTC.

This sequence joins TRBV5-1 and TRBJ2-7; 7 bases line up with TRBD2. Germline assignment: CDR1 SGHRS and CDR2 YFSETQ. V gave up 1 base and J gave up 2 bases; unmatched junction bases: 12. The CDR3 runs to 17 residues. As DNA, the CDR3 is TGCGCCAGCAGCTTGCTCCTCTCTCCTAGCGGCGCCTACGAGCAGTACTTC. Its translation: CASSLLLSPSGAYEQYF.

This clone has a handful of counts. The V gene is TRBV2, the J gene TRBJ1-1; 9 positions agree with TRBD1. With V trimmed by 6 bases and J by 0 bases, 5 bases remained unmatched. CDR1 and CDR2 from the germline V gene are SNHLY and FYNNEI. This CDR3 contains 15 residues. The DNA for the CDR3 is TGTGCCAGCAGGGACAGGGGCTTTCTGAACACTGAAGCTTTCTTT. Translated: CASRDRGFLNTEAFF.